This T cell receptor (beta chain) comes out of a study of blood T cell repertoires in COVID-19. Study summary: Sites across the United States, Italy and Spain contributed samples from acute and convalescent COVID-19. Sample material is recorded as cDNA or gDNA derived from T cells, B-cell-depleted T cells, or PBMCs.

One Seattle source followed patients from active infection through their disease course. Germline assignment: CDR1 MDHEN and CDR2 SYDVKM. This CDR3 spans 14 amino acids. The ends lost 4 bases at V and 4 bases at J; junction bases unmatched: 4. Authors' analysis steps: Amplified reference gene primers provided the basis for estimating nucleated cell counts. Data came from immunoSEQ multiplex PCR; TCRdb stores just in-frame clones and leaves some out. Clone size and V and J calls were adopted from that table, with D and trimming inferred from the DNA. The table has 100,000 to 150,000 clones, 60% to 80% seen once; the top ten hold about 6.3%.

The rearrangement links TRBV28 to TRBJ1-1; 9 bases line up with TRBD1. Sequencing was performed on peripheral blood. The TCR comes from an elderly man with COVID-19, enrolled during active disease. This CDR3 is CASSSGQGSTEAFF. Written as DNA, the CDR3 is TGTGCCAGCAGTTCCGGACAGGGGAGCACTGAAGCTTTCTTT.